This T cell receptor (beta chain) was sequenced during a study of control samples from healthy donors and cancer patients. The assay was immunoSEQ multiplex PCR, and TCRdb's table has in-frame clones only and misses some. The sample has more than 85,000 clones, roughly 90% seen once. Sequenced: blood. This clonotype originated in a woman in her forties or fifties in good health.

The CDR3 coding sequence is TGTGCCAGCAGCCGGGTCGGGAGTACGCAGTATTTT. This gives the protein CASSRVGSTQYF. V usage is TRBV28 and J usage is TRBJ2-3, with a tentative D call TRBD2 (6 bases). This CDR3 contains 12 residues. Trimming cost V 6 bases and J 8 bases, with 12 bases left between them. The germline V gene encodes CDR1 MDHEN and CDR2 SYDVKM.